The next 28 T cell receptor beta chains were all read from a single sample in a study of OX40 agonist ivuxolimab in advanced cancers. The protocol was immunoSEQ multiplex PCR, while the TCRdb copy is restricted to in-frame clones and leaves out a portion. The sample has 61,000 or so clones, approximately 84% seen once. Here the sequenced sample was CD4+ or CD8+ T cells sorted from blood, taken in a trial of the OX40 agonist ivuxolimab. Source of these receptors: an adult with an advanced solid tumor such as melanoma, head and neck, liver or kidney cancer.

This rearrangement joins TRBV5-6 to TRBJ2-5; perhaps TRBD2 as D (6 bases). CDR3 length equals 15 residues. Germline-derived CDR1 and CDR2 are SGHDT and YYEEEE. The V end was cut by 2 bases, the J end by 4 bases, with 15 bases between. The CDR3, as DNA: TGTGCCAGCAGCTTCAAGGGAGGTGGTCCAGAGACCCAGTACTTC. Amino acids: CASSFKGGGPETQYF.

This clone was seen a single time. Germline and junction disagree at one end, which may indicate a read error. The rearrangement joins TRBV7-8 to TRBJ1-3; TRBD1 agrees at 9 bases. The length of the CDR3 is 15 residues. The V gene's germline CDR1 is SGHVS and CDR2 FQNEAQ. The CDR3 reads CVSSVRTGEENTIYF. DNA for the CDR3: TGTGTCAGCAGCGTTAGGACAGGGGAGGAAAACACCATATATTTT.

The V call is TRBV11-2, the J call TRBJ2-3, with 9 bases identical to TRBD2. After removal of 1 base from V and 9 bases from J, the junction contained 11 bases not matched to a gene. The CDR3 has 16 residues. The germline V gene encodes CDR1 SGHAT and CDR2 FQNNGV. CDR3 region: CASSLAGTSSSGTQYF. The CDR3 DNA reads TGTGCCAGCAGCTTAGCCGGGACTAGCTCGTCGGGAACGCAGTATTTT.

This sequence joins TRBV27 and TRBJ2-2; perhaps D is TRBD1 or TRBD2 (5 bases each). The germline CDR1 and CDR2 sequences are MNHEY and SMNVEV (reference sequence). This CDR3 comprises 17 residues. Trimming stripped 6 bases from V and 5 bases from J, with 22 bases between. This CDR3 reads CASSLQFFWGKTGELFF. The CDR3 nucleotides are TGTGCCAGCAGCCTTCAGTTCTTTTGGGGGAAGACCGGGGAGCTGTTTTTT.

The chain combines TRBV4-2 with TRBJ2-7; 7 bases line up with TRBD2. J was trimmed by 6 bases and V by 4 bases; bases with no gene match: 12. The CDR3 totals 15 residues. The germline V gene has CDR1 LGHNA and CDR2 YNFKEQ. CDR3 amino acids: CASSPSGTTYPEQYF. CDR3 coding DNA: TGTGCCAGCAGCCCCTCCGGGACTACCTACCCCGAGCAGTACTTC.

CDR3 protein: CASSLVIGLETQYF. CDR3 nucleotides: TGTGCCAGCAGCTTGGTCATAGGTTTGGAGACCCAGTACTTC. The chain uses TRBV5-6 and TRBJ2-5; D remains ambiguous. V gave up 0 bases and J gave up 5 bases, with 11 bases separating them. This CDR3 region has 14 residues. Per germline, CDR1 SGHDT and CDR2 YYEEEE.

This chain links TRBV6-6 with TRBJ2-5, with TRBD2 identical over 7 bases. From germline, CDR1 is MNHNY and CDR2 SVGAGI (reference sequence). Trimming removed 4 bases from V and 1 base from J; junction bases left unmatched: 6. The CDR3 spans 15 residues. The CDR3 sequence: CASSFRIAGQETQYF. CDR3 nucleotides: TGTGCCAGCAGTTTCCGGATAGCGGGCCAAGAGACCCAGTACTTC.

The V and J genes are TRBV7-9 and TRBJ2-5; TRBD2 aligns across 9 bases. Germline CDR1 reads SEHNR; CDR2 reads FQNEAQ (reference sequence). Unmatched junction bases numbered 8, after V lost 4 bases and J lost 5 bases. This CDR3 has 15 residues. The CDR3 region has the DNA TGTGCCAGCAGCTCCTATAGCGGGAGTGGCGAGACCCAGTACTTC. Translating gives CASSSYSGSGETQYF.

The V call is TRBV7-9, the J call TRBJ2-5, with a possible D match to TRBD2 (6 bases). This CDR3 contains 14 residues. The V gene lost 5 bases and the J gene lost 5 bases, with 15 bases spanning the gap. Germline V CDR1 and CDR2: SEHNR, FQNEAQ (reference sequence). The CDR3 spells CASSRGAPGETQYF. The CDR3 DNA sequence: TGTGCCAGCAGCCGCGGGGCCCCGGGGGAGACCCAGTACTTC. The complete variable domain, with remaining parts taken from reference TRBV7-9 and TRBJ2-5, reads DTGVSQNPRHKITKRGQNVTFRCDPISEHNRLYWYRQTLGQGPEFLTYFQNEAQLEKSRLLSDRFSAERPKGSFSTLEIQRTEQGDSAMYLCASSRGAPGETQYFGPGTRLLVL.

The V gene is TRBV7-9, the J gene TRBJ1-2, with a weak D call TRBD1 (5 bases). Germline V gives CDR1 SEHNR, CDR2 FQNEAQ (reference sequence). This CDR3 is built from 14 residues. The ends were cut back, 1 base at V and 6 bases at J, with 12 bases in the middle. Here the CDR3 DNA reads TGTGCCAGCAGCTTAGGGGGGAATCGTCATGGCTACACCTTC. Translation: CASSLGGNRHGYTF.

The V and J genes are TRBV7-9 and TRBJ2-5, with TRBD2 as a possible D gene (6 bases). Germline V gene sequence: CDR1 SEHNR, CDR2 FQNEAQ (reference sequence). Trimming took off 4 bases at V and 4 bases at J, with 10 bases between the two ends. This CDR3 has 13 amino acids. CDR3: CASSSVGGETQYF. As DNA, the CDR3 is TGTGCCAGCAGCTCGGTGGGGGGAGAGACCCAGTACTTC.

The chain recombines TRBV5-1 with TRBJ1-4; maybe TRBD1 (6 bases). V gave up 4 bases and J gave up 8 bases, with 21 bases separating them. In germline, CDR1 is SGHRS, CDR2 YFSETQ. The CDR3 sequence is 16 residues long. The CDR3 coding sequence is TGCGCCAGCAGCCTCCCCGGAGGGGTGGGGGGCGAAAAACTGTTTTTT. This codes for CASSLPGGVGGEKLFF.

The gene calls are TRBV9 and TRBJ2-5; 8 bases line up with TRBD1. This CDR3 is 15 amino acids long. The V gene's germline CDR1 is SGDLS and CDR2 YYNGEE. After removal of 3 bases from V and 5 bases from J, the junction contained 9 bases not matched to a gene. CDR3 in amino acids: CASSARTGQEETQYF. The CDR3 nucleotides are TGTGCCAGCAGCGCGAGGACAGGGCAAGAGGAGACCCAGTACTTC.

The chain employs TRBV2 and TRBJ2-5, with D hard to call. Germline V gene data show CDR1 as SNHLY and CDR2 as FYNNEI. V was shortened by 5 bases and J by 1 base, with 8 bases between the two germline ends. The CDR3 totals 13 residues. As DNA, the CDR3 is TGTGCCAGCAGTTTAGACATCCAAGAGACCCAGTACTTC. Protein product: CASSLDIQETQYF.

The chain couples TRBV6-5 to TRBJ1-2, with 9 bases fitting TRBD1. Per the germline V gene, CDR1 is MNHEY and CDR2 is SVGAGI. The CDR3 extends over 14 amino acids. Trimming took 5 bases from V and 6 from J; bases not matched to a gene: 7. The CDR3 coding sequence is TGTGCCAGCAGTACGAAGACAGGGGGGAATGGCTACACCTTC. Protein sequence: CASSTKTGGNGYTF.

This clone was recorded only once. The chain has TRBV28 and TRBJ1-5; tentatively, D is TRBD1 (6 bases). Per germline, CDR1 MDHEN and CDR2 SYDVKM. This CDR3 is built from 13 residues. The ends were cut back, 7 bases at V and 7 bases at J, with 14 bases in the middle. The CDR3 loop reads CASNRVDNQPQHF. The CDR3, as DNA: TGTGCCAGCAACAGGGTCGACAACCAGCCCCAGCATTTT.

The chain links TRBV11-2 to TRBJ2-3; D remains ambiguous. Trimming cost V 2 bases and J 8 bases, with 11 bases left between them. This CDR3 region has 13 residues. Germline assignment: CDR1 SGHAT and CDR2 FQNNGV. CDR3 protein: CASSLRTFGTQYF. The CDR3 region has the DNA TGTGCCAGCAGCTTACGGACGTTTGGTACGCAGTATTTT.

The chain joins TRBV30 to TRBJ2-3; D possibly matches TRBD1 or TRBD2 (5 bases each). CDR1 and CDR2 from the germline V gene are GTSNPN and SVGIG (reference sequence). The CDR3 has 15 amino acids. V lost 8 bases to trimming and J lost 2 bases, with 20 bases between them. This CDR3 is CARTYPGPYTDTQYF. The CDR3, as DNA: TGTGCCCGAACGTATCCGGGACCTTACACAGATACGCAGTATTTT.

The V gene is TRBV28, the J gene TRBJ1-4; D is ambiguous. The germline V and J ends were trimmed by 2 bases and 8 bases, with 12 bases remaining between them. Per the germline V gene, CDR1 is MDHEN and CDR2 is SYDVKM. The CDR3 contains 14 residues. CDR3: CASSLASRPEKLFF. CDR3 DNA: TGTGCCAGCAGTTTAGCGTCCCGTCCGGAAAAACTGTTTTTT.

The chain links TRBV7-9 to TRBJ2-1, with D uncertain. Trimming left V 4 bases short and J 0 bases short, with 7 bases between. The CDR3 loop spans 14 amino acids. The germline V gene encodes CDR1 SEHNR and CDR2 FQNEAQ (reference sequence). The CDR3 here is CASSSPLSYNEQFF. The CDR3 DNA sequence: TGTGCCAGCAGCTCCCCCCTCTCCTACAATGAGCAGTTCTTC.

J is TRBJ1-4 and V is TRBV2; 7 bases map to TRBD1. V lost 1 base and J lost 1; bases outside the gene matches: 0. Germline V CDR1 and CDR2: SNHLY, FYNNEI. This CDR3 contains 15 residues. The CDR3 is CASSEDRGTNEKLFF. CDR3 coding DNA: TGTGCCAGCAGTGAAGACAGGGGAACTAATGAAAAACTGTTTTTT.

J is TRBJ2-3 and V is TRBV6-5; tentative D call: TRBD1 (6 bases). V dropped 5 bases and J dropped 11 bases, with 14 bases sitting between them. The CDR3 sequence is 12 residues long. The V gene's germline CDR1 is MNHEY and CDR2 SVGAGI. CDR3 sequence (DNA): TGTGCCAGCAGTCTTCAGGGGCAAAGGCAGTATTTT. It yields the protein CASSLQGQRQYF.

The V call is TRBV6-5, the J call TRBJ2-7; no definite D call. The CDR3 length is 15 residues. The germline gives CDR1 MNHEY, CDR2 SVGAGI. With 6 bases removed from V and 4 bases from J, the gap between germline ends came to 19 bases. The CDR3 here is CASRLLGVGNYEQYF. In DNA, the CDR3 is TGTGCCAGCAGGCTCCTAGGTGTAGGGAATTACGAGCAGTACTTC.

CDR3 bases: TGTGCCAGCAGCGTCGGGACAGGGAAGGACGAGCAGTACTTC. This translates into CASSVGTGKDEQYF. V gene TRBV5-8 combines with J gene TRBJ2-7; 9 nucleotides line up with TRBD1. The germline CDR1 and CDR2 sequences are SGHTS and YDEGEE. With V trimmed by 4 bases and J by 5 bases, 7 bases remained unmatched. This CDR3 spans 14 amino acids.

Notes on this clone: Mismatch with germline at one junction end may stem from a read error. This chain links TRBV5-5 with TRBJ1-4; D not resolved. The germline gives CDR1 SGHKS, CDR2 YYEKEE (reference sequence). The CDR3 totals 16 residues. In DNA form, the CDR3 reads TGTGCCAGCAGCTCGTCCATAAGGGCCTTGGATGATAAACTGTTTTTT. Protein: CASSSSIRALDDKLFF.

This CDR3 is CAWSGGAVSFF. The DNA for the CDR3 is TGTGCCTGGAGTGGCGGAGCCGTTTCGTTTTTT. The genes are TRBV30 and TRBJ2-2; no definite D call. The CDR3 has 11 residues. V lost 1 base to trimming and J lost 16 bases, with 13 bases between them. Germline loops: CDR1 GTSNPN, CDR2 SVGIG (reference sequence).

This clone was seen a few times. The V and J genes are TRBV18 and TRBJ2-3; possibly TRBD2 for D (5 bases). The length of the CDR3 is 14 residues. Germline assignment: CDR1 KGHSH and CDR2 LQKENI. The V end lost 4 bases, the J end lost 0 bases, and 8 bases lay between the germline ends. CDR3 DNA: TGTGCCAGCTCACGCCCGGGGAGCACAGATACGCAGTATTTT. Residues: CASSRPGSTDTQYF.

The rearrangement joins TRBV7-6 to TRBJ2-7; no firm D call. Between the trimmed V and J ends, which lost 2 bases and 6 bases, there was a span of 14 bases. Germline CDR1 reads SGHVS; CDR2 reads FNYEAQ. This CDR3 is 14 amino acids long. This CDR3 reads CASSLNRFASEQYF. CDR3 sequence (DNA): TGTGCCAGCAGCTTAAATAGATTTGCCTCCGAGCAGTACTTC. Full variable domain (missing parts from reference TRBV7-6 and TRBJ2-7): GAGVSQSPRYKVTKRGQDVALRCDPISGHVSLYWYRQALGQGPEFLTYFNYEAQQDKSGLPNDRFSAERPEGSISTLTIQRTEQRDSAMYRCASSLNRFASEQYFGPGTRLTVT.